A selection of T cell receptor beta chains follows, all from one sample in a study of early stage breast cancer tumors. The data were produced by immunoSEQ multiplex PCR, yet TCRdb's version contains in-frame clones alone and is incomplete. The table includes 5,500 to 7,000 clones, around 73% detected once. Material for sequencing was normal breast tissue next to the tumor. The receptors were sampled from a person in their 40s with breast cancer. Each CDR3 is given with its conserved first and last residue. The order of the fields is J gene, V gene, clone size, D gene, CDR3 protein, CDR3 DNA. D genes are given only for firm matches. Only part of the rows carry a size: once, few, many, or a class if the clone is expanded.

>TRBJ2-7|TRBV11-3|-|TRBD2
CASSFGRGSSYEQYF
TGTGCCAGCAGCTTTGGGAGGGGTTCCTCCTACGAGCAGTACTTC
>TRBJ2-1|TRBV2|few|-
CASSLDYNEQFF
TGTGCCAGCAGCCTAGACTACAATGAGCAGTTCTTC
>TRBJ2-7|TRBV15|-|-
CATSRLPGTLLPLSYEQYF
TGTGCCACCAGCAGGCTTCCCGGGACACTTCTCCCTCTGAGCTACGAGCAGTACTTC
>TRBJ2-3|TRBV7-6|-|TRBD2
CASSLVVGRGSTDTQYF
TGTGCCAGCAGCTTAGTGGTCGGGAGGGGCTCGACAGATACGCAGTATTTT
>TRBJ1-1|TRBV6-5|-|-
CASRRTRNTEAFF
TGTGCCAGCAGGCGGACAAGGAACACTGAAGCTTTCTTT
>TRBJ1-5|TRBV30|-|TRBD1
CAWREQGATNQPQHF
TGTGCCTGGAGGGAACAGGGGGCCACCAATCAGCCCCAGCATTTT
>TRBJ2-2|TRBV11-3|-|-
CASSPRDTGELFF
TGTGCCAGCAGCCCACGGGACACCGGGGAGCTGTTTTTT
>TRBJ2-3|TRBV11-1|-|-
CASSFESTDTQYF
TGTGCCAGCAGCTTCGAGAGCACAGATACGCAGTATTTT
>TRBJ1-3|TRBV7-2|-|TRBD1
CASSFPGGNTIYF
TGTGCCAGCAGCTTTCCAGGGGGGAACACCATATATTTT
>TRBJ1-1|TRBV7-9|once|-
CASSFITGMGEYTEAFF
TGTGCCAGCAGCTTTATCACAGGGATGGGGGAATACACTGAAGCTTTCTTT
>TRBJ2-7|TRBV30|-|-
CAWNAGAGFYEQYF
TGTGCCTGGAACGCGGGGGCAGGATTTTACGAGCAGTACTTC
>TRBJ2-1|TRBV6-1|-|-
CASSENFGLTGDEQFF
TGTGCCAGCAGTGAAAACTTTGGACTGACCGGGGATGAGCAGTTCTTC
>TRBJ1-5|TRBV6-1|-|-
CASSELGASNQPQHF
TGTGCCAGCAGTGAACTGGGGGCCAGCAATCAGCCCCAGCATTTT
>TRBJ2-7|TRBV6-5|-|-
CASSYATGLSYEQYF
TGTGCCAGCAGTTACGCGACAGGACTGTCCTACGAGCAGTACTTC
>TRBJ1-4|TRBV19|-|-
CASSSGRITNEKLFF
TGTGCCAGTAGCTCAGGACGGATTACTAATGAAAAACTGTTTTTT
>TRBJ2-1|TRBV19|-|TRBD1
CASSHRDRGHNEQFF
TGTGCCAGTAGTCACCGGGACAGGGGGCACAATGAGCAGTTCTTC
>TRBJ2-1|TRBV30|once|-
CAWRSKDVSSYNEQFF
TGTGCCTGGAGAAGTAAAGACGTGAGCTCCTACAATGAGCAGTTCTTC
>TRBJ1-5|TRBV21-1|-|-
CASSTSSGVYQPQHF
TGTGCCAGCAGCACCTCCTCGGGGGTATATCAGCCCCAGCATTTT
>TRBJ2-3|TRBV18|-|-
CASSPPEGTHTQYF
TGTGCCAGCTCACCACCGGAAGGGACGCATACGCAGTATTTT
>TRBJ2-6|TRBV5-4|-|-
CASSNRVPGANVLTF
TGTGCCAGCAGCAACAGGGTCCCTGGGGCCAACGTCCTGACTTTC
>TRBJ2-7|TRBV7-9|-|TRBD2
CAAGTSGGYEQYF
TGTGCCGCGGGGACTAGCGGGGGCTACGAGCAGTACTTC
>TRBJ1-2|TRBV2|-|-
CASSESRSGSYTF
TGTGCCAGCAGTGAATCCCGTTCCGGCAGCTACACCTTC
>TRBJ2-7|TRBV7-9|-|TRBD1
CASSLHKTGRSYEQYF
TGTGCCAGCAGCCTACATAAGACAGGGCGCTCCTACGAGCAGTACTTC
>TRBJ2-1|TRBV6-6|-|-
CASNREPVYNEQFF
TGTGCCAGCAATCGGGAACCCGTATACAATGAGCAGTTCTTC
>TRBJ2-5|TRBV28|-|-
CASSLTSETAETQYF
TGTGCCAGCAGTTTAACGTCCGAAACGGCGGAGACCCAGTACTTC
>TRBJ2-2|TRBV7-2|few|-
CASSLDGYTGELFF
TGTGCCAGCAGCTTAGATGGTTACACCGGGGAGCTGTTTTTT
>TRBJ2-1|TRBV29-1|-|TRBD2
CSVASSGRLYNEQFF
TGCAGCGTCGCGTCTAGCGGGAGGCTCTACAATGAGCAGTTCTTC
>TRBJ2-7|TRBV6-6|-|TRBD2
CASSPRGGSLSGEQYF
TGTGCCAGCAGTCCCCGGGGCGGGAGCTTGTCTGGCGAGCAGTACTTC
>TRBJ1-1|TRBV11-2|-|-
CASSKMTGMNTEAFF
TGTGCCAGCAGCAAAATGACTGGGATGAACACTGAAGCTTTCTTT
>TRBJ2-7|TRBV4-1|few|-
CASSHDLAYEQYF
TGCGCCAGCAGCCATGACCTCGCCTACGAGCAGTACTTC
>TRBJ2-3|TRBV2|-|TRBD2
CASSDWAGDTDTQYF
TGTGCCAGCAGTGATTGGGCGGGAGACACAGATACGCAGTATTTT
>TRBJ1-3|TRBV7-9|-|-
CASSPFYFGSGNTIYF
TGTGCCAGCAGTCCCTTTTATTTCGGCTCTGGAAACACCATATATTTT
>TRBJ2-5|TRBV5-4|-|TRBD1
CASSQTSGQGGETQYF
TGTGCCAGCAGCCAAACCTCGGGACAGGGGGGAGAGACCCAGTACTTC
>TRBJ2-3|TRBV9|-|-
CASSVGIDTQYF
TGTGCCAGCAGCGTAGGAATAGATACGCAGTATTTT
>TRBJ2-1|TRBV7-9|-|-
CASFNGRSNEQFF
TGTGCCAGCTTTAACGGGAGATCGAATGAGCAGTTCTTC
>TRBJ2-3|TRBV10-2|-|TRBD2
CASSESLTSGRTDTQYF
TGCGCCAGCAGTGAGTCGTTGACTAGCGGAAGGACAGATACGCAGTATTTT
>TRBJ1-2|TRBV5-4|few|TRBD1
CASTRTGSLGYTF
TGTGCCAGCACCAGGACAGGGTCCCTGGGCTACACCTTC
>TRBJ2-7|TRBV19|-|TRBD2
CASKASGSSDEQYF
TGTGCCAGTAAGGCTAGCGGGAGCTCAGACGAGCAGTACTTC
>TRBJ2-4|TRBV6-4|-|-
CASSEVGNGIQYF
TGTGCCAGCAGTGAAGTGGGTAATGGCATTCAGTACTTC
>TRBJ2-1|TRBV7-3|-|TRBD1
CASSLTKDRAYNEQFF
TGTGCCAGCAGCTTAACGAAGGACAGGGCGTACAATGAGCAGTTCTTC
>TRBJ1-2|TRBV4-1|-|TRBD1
CASSQEKGAGGGYTF
TGCGCCAGCAGCCAAGAAAAGGGGGCCGGGGGAGGCTACACCTTC
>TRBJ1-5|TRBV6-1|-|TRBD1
CASSELRDRGQPQHF
TGTGCCAGCAGTGAATTACGGGACAGAGGACAGCCCCAGCATTTT
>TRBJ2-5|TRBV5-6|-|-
CASSFQGLSRGETQYF
TGTGCCAGCAGCTTCCAAGGTTTGTCCCGGGGAGAGACCCAGTACTTC
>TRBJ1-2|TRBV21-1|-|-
CASSTGTGTGYTF
TGTGCCAGCAGCACCGGGACAGGGACTGGCTACACCTTC
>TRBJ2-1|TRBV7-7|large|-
CASSFRTNYNEQFF
TGTGCTAGCAGCTTTAGGACTAATTACAATGAGCAGTTCTTC
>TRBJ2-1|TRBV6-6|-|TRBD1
CATGPRDSYNEQFF
TGTGCCACAGGCCCACGGGACAGTTACAATGAGCAGTTCTTC
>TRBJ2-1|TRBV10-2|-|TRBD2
CASTLGAGGYNEQFF
TGCGCCAGCACCCTTGGAGCGGGAGGGTACAATGAGCAGTTCTTC
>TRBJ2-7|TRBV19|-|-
CASSIQGLSYEQYF
TGTGCCAGTAGTATACAGGGTCTCTCCTACGAGCAGTACTTC
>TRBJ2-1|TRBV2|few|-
CASSRDNSDEQFF
TGTGCCAGCTCTAGGGACAATTCCGATGAGCAGTTCTTC
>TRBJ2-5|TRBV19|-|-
CASKAVGRGETQYF
TGTGCCAGTAAGGCCGTGGGTAGAGGAGAGACCCAGTACTTC
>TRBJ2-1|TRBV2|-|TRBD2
CASSEGLAGHGNEQFF
TGTGCCAGCAGCGAGGGACTAGCGGGACATGGCAATGAGCAGTTCTTC
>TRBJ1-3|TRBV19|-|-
CASRRGGENTIYF
TGTGCCAGTCGACGGGGGGGCGAAAACACCATATATTTT
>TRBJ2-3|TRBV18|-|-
CASSPPRQGGTDTQYF
TGTGCCAGCTCACCACCCCGACAGGGAGGGACAGATACGCAGTATTTT
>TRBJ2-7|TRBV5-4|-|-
CASSWRGEDEQYF
TGTGCCAGCAGCTGGAGGGGGGAGGACGAGCAGTACTTC
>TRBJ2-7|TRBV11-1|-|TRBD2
CASSLFASGYSYEQYF
TGTGCCAGCAGCTTATTTGCTAGCGGGTACTCCTACGAGCAGTACTTC
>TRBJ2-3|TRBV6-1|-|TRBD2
CASSEPGLADHAQYF
TGTGCCAGCAGTGAACCTGGACTAGCGGACCACGCGCAGTATTTT
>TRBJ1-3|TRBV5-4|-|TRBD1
CASSPSGGTGNTIYF
TGTGCCAGCAGTCCTTCAGGGGGCACTGGAAACACCATATATTTT